Following are 25 T cell receptor beta chains from one sample sequenced in a study of follicular helper T cells after annual influenza vaccination. Time point noted: 2014-2015 season, 7 days after vaccination. Measured with immunoSEQ multiplex PCR; TCRdb has only the in-frame clones, and not every one. The sample records roughly 15,000 clones, about four fifths being singletons. Sequenced material: CXCR5+ CD38- circulating T follicular helper cells from blood, taken 7 days after influenza vaccination. Subset indicated: circulating Tfh, non-naive CD4+CXCR5+PD-1+ (ICOS+CD38+ or ICOS-CD38-). The receptors originated from an adult who received the influenza vaccine.

The J gene is TRBJ1-1, the V gene TRBV13; D possibly corresponds to TRBD1 (6 bases). CDR1 PRHDT and CDR2 FYEKMQ come from the germline V gene (reference sequence). V lost 4 bases and J lost 7, with 13 bases in between. CDR3 size: 13 residues. CDR3 sequence: CASSSSTGSEAFF. The CDR3 coding sequence is TGTGCCAGCAGCTCATCGACAGGCAGTGAAGCTTTCTTT.

This rearrangement joins TRBV7-8 to TRBJ2-1; a weak D match, TRBD1 (5 bases). The CDR3 extends over 13 amino acids. CDR1 is SGHVS, CDR2 FQNEAQ, per germline. V was shortened by 2 bases and J by 7 bases, with 9 bases between the two germline ends. The CDR3 sequence is CASSLFRANEQFF. CDR3 bases: TGTGCCAGCAGCTTATTCAGGGCTAATGAGCAGTTCTTC.

V and J are TRBV5-1 and TRBJ1-5, with 7 bases lining up with TRBD1. Germline-derived CDR1 and CDR2 are SGHRS and YFSETQ. This CDR3 has 13 amino acids. Losses at the gene ends were 5 bases for V and 7 bases for J; bases not matched to a gene: 6. CDR3 in amino acids: CASRGGDGQPQHF. In DNA form, the CDR3 reads TGCGCCAGCAGAGGGGGCGACGGGCAGCCCCAGCATTTT.

The chain has TRBV7-6 and TRBJ2-3; 13 nucleotides match TRBD2. With 5 bases clipped from V and 2 bases from J, the junction kept 4 bases outside the gene matches. The CDR3 consists of 16 residues. Germline loops: CDR1 SGHVS, CDR2 FNYEAQ. CDR3 nucleotide sequence: TGTGCCAGCAGCATCACTAGCGGGGGGGACACAGATACGCAGTATTTT. This sequence encodes CASSITSGGDTDTQYF.

The chain couples TRBV6-6 to TRBJ1-3; 7 bases match TRBD1. Germline V gene lookup returns CDR1 MNHNY and CDR2 SVGAGI (reference sequence). This CDR3 region has 16 residues. The trim removed 6 bases at V and 6 bases at J, leaving 14 bases unmatched. The chain's CDR3 is CASRRQGLGAENTIYF. The DNA of the CDR3 is TGTGCCAGCAGACGACAGGGTCTTGGAGCGGAAAACACCATATATTTT.

The V call is TRBV13, the J call TRBJ2-1; a possible D gene is TRBD2 (8 bases). CDR3 length: 15 residues. V dropped 1 base and J dropped 7 bases, with 14 bases sitting between them. Per the germline V gene, CDR1 is PRHDT and CDR2 is FYEKMQ (reference sequence). Here the CDR3 reads CASSLAGGTVNEQFF. DNA for the CDR3: TGTGCCAGCAGCTTAGCGGGGGGGACAGTAAATGAGCAGTTCTTC.

This clone was recorded once. J is TRBJ2-1 and V is TRBV2; a possible D gene is TRBD2 (6 bases). Trimming left V 4 bases short and J 4 bases short, with 17 bases between. The CDR3 consists of 16 residues. In germline, CDR1 is SNHLY, CDR2 FYNNEI. The CDR3 loop is CASSGPGRRGYNEQFF. DNA of the CDR3: TGTGCCAGCAGTGGGCCAGGACGGAGGGGTTACAATGAGCAGTTCTTC.

V usage is TRBV7-6 and J usage is TRBJ2-1, with TRBD1 as a possible D gene (6 bases). Germline V CDR1 and CDR2: SGHVS, FNYEAQ. The CDR3 has 14 residues. Trimming took 3 bases from V and 5 from J, leaving 11 bases between them. In DNA form, the CDR3 reads TGTGCCAGCAGCTTTTCGGGACAAGACAATGAGCAGTTCTTC. The encoded protein is CASSFSGQDNEQFF.

This rearrangement joins TRBV19 to TRBJ2-3; a weak D match, TRBD1 (5 bases). V was trimmed by 7 bases and J by 2 bases, leaving 10 bases between them. The CDR3 is 13 residues long. CDR1 LNHDA and CDR2 SQIVND come from the germline V gene (reference sequence). The CDR3 loop reads CASKRQNTDTQYF. The CDR3 DNA is TGTGCCAGTAAGCGACAGAACACAGATACGCAGTATTTT. Together with reference TRBV19 and TRBJ2-3, the CDR3 gives the full variable domain: DGGITQSPKYLFRKEGQNVTLSCEQNLNHDAMYWYRQDPGQGLRLIYYSQIVNDFQKGDIAEGYSVSREKKESFPLTVTSAQKNPTAFYLCASKRQNTDTQYFGPGTRLTVL.

J is TRBJ2-1 and V is TRBV29-1; D gene uncertain. V was trimmed by 6 bases and J by 0 bases, leaving 3 bases between them. The CDR3 consists of 11 residues. CDR1 is SQVTM and CDR2 is ANQGSEA in the germline V gene. The chain's CDR3 is CSVYSYNEQFF. CDR3 in DNA: TGCAGCGTATACTCCTACAATGAGCAGTTCTTC.

This clone showed up just once. The chain uses TRBV20-1 and TRBJ1-2, with D perhaps matching TRBD1 (5 bases). Germline CDR1 reads DFQATT; CDR2 reads SNEGSKA (reference sequence). Trimming removed 4 bases at V and 7 bases at J, with 10 bases between. The CDR3 is 11 amino acids. The CDR3 DNA reads as TGCAGTGCTAAGCGGGGGGGTGGCTACACCTTC. As protein: CSAKRGGGYTF.

The chain is built from TRBV7-8 and TRBJ1-2, with TRBD1 identical over 8 bases. V shed 1 base, J shed 2 bases, and the junction held 15 bases outside the gene matches. The CDR3 covers 19 residues. The germline CDR1 and CDR2 sequences are SGHVS and FQNEAQ. DNA for the CDR3: TGTGCCAGCAGCTTAGTATCCCTGGACAGGGCTGGAGGGAACTATGGCTACACCTTC. Translating gives CASSLVSLDRAGGNYGYTF.

In its sample, this clone was seen a few times. V is TRBV5-6 and J is TRBJ2-1, with 9 bases fitting TRBD2. V lost 5 bases and J lost 6; bases outside the gene matches: 6. Germline values: CDR1 SGHDT, CDR2 YYEEEE. This CDR3 has 14 residues. Here the CDR3 reads CASSLAGVANEQFF. CDR3 sequence (DNA): TGTGCCAGCAGTTTAGCGGGAGTCGCCAATGAGCAGTTCTTC.

J is TRBJ1-5 and V is TRBV19; 8 positions agree with TRBD1. The CDR3 is 18 amino acids. CDR1 and CDR2 (germline): LNHDA, SQIVND (reference sequence). V lost 7 bases and J lost 0; bases outside the gene matches: 14. The CDR3 DNA sequence: TGTGCCAGTATAGGAGGAGAAACAGGGGGTTTTAGCAATCAGCCCCAGCATTTT. Its translation is CASIGGETGGFSNQPQHF. Filled out from reference TRBV19 and TRBJ1-5, the complete variable domain reads DGGITQSPKYLFRKEGQNVTLSCEQNLNHDAMYWYRQDPGQGLRLIYYSQIVNDFQKGDIAEGYSVSREKKESFPLTVTSAQKNPTAFYLCASIGGETGGFSNQPQHFGDGTRLSIL.

The chain couples TRBV30 to TRBJ1-1; no definite D call. The CDR3 is 13 amino acids. CDR1 and CDR2 (germline): GTSNPN, SVGIG (reference sequence). Trimming cost V 2 bases and J 5 bases, with 12 bases left between them. As DNA, the CDR3 is TGTGCCTGGAGTCGGTCCACGAGGACTGAAGCTTTCTTT. Translation: CAWSRSTRTEAFF.

The rearrangement uses TRBV10-3 and TRBJ1-1; 9 positions agree with TRBD1. The CDR3 extends over 14 amino acids. V shed 6 bases, J shed 7 bases, and the junction held 9 bases outside the gene matches. CDR1 and CDR2 from the germline V gene are ENHRY and SYGVKD. The CDR3 is CAIRDSLGQGEAFF. The CDR3, as DNA: TGTGCCATCAGGGACTCGTTGGGACAGGGTGAAGCTTTCTTT.

The gene calls are TRBV4-2 and TRBJ2-7; 11 bases align to TRBD2. The V gene's germline CDR1 is LGHNA and CDR2 YNFKEQ. V lost 2 bases, J lost 4 bases, and 10 bases stayed unmatched. This CDR3 spans 17 amino acids. The DNA of the CDR3 is TGTGCCAGCAGCCAAAGGGCGGGTAGCGGGGGGGCTTACGAGCAGTACTTC. Translating gives CASSQRAGSGGAYEQYF.

This clone has just one count. V is TRBV7-9 and J is TRBJ2-2; tentative D call: TRBD2 (5 bases). V lost 2 bases and J 8 bases, leaving 9 bases between the germline ends. CDR3 length: 13 amino acids. Germline CDR1 reads SEHNR; CDR2 reads FQNEAQ (reference sequence). CDR3: CASSLWSGGELFF. CDR3 coding DNA: TGTGCCAGCAGCTTATGGTCGGGAGGGGAGCTGTTTTTT.

The J gene is TRBJ2-4, the V gene TRBV27, with 10 bases lining up with TRBD1. This CDR3 spans 17 amino acids. Germline V gene sequence: CDR1 MNHEY, CDR2 SMNVEV (reference sequence). The V gene end was trimmed by 5 bases and the J gene end by 0 bases; junction bases not matched to a gene: 7. CDR3: CASSIGTGDLAKNIQYF. The CDR3 DNA is TGTGCCAGCAGTATCGGGACAGGGGACCTAGCCAAAAACATTCAGTACTTC.

In regard to this clone: Germline and junction disagree at one end, which may indicate a read error. The chain has TRBV7-2 and TRBJ2-7; 9 bases match TRBD2. The CDR3 has 15 amino acids. Germline assignment: CDR1 SGHTA and CDR2 FQGNSA. CDR3 sequence: CASRLGLAGSYEQYF. The CDR3 bases are TGTGCCAGCAGATTAGGGCTAGCGGGATCCTACGAGCAGTACTTC. The whole variable domain, filled in from reference TRBV7-2 and TRBJ2-7, reads GAGVSQSPSNKVTEKGKDVELRCDPISGHTALYWYRQSLGQGLEFLIYFQGNSAPDKSGLPSDRFSAERTGGSVSTLTIQRTQQEDSAVYLCASRLGLAGSYEQYFGPGTRLTVT.

The chain is built from TRBV9 and TRBJ2-7; D unresolved. Germline V gene data show CDR1 as SGDLS and CDR2 as YYNGEE. The V end was cut by 4 bases, the J end by 2 bases, with 13 bases between. The CDR3 runs 14 residues. The CDR3 sequence: CASSPLLSTYEQYF. CDR3 DNA sequence: TGTGCCAGCAGCCCCCTACTGTCAACCTACGAGCAGTACTTC.

This clone came up a few times. The rearrangement links TRBV11-3 to TRBJ2-1, with D tentatively TRBD1 (5 bases). The CDR3 length is 14 residues. V lost 5 bases and J lost 6, with 14 bases in between. Germline V gene data show CDR1 as SGHNT and CDR2 as YENEEA. The CDR3 DNA reads TGTGCCAGCAGCCAGGACACACTTCTCAATGAGCAGTTCTTC. It yields the protein CASSQDTLLNEQFF.

J is TRBJ1-2 and V is TRBV5-1; D call uncertain. The germline V gene has CDR1 SGHRS and CDR2 YFSETQ. This CDR3 is 15 amino acids long. Trimming stripped 0 bases from V and 0 bases from J, with 9 bases between. In nucleotides, the CDR3 is TGCGCCAGCAGCTTGGACGGTTTCCCTAACTATGGCTACACCTTC. Residues: CASSLDGFPNYGYTF.

CDR3 bases: TGTGCCAGCTCTCGTGGCAGTACGAACACTGAAGCTTTCTTT. Its protein is CASSRGSTNTEAFF. The chain joins TRBV18 to TRBJ1-1; D ambiguous. Trimming cost V 6 bases and J 1 base, with 12 bases left between them. Germline CDR1 and CDR2: KGHSH and LQKENI. This CDR3 comprises 14 residues.

This chain joins TRBV4-2 and TRBJ2-1; TRBD2 is a possible D gene (5 bases). CDR3 size: 15 residues. Trimming took off 4 bases at V and 8 bases at J, with 18 bases between the two ends. The V gene's germline CDR1 is LGHNA and CDR2 YNFKEQ. Written as DNA, the CDR3 is TGTGCCAGCAGCCGCCAACAGACTCCCGGGGATGAGCAGTTCTTC. Translating gives CASSRQQTPGDEQFF.